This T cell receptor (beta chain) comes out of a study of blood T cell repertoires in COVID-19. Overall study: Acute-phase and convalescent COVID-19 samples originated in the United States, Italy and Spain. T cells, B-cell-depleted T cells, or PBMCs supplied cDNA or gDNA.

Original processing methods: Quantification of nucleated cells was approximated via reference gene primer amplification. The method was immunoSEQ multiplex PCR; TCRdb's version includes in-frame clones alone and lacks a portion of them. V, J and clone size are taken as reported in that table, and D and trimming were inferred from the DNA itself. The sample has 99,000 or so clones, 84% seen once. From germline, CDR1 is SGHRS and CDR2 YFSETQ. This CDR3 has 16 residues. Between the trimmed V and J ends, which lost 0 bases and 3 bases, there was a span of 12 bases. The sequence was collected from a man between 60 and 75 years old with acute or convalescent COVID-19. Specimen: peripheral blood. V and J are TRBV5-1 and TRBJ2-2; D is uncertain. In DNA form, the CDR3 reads TGCGCCAGCAGCTTGGTCATAACAGCCTACACCGGGGAGCTGTTTTTT. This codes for CASSLVITAYTGELFF.